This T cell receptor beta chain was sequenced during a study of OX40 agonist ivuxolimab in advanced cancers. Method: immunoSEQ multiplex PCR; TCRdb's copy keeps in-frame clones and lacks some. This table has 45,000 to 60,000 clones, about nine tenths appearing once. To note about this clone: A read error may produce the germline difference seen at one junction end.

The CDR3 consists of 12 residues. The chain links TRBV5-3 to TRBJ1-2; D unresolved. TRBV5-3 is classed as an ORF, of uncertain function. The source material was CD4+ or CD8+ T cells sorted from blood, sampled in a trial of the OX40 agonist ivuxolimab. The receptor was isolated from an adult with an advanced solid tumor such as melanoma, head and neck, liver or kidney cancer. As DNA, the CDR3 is TGTGCCAGCAGCTTAGGGATATATGGCTACACCTTC. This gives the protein CASSLGIYGYTF.